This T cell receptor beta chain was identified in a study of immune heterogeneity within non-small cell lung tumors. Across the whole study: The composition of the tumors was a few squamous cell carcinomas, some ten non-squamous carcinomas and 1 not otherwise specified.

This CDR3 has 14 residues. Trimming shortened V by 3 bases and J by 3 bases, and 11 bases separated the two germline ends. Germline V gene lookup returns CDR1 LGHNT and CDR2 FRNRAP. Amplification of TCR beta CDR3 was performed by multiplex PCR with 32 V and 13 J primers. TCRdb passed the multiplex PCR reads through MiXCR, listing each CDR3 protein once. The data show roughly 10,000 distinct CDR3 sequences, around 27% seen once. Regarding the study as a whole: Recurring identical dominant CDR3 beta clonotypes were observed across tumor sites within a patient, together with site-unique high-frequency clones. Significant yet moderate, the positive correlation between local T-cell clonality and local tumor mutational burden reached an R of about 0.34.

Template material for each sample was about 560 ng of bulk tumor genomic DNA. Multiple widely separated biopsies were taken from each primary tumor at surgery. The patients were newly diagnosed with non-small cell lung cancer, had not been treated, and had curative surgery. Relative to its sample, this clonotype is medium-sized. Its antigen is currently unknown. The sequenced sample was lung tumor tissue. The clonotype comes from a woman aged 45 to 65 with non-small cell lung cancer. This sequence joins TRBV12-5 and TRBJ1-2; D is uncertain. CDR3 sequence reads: CASGLGGVHYGYTF. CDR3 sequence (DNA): TGTGCTAGTGGTTTAGGCGGCGTGCACTATGGCTACACCTTC.